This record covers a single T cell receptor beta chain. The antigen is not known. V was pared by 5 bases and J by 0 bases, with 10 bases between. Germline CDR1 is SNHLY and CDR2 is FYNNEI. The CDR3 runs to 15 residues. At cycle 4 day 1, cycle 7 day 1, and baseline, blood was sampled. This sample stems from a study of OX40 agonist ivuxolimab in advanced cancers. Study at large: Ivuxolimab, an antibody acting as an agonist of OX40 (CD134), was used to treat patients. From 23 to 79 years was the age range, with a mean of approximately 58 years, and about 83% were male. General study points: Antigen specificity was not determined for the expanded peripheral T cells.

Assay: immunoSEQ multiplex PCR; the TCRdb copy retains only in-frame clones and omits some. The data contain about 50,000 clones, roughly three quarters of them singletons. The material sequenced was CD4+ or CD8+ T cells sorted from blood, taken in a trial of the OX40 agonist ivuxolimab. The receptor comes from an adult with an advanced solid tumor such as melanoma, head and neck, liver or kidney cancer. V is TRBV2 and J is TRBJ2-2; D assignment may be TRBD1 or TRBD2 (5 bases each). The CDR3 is CASSFGTANTGELFF. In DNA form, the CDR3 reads TGTGCCAGCAGTTTTGGGACGGCGAACACCGGGGAGCTGTTTTTT.